This TCR beta chain was identified in a study of T cells after posttransplantation cyclophosphamide (dated by TCRdb to about 2016). As for the study more broadly: T cell repertoire reconstitution was tracked by TRB sequencing after myeloablative bone marrow transplantation in which posttransplantation cyclophosphamide was used as GVHD prophylaxis. Antigen receptor sequencing covered samples from 30 to 45 PTCy-treated patients and 16 of their related bone marrow donors. Blood from every one of the approximately 30 PTCy patients who had 1-year posttransplant specimens underwent TRB sequencing. TRB sequencing was also done on up to about 3 additional blood samples from 2 to 5.2 years after transplant in 3 patients, and on pretransplant blood from 4 patients. TRA and TRB clonality were tightly correlated in about ten samples, so subsequent TCR analyses focused on TRB only. Public TRB sequences were compared against a database of over 3,000 sequences linked to responses to pathogens, tumor antigens, self-antigens and alloantigens.

Related bone marrow donors provided peripheral blood samples on the day of marrow donation. Mononuclear cells from peripheral blood and bone marrow were separated by Ficoll-Hypaque density centrifugation and then cryopreserved. TRB sequencing used genomic DNA with the immunoSEQ assay at survey resolution or the hsTCRB kit. The study's processing was this. The immunoSEQ software handled the initial read processing, while the LymphoSeq R package was used for the repertoire analyses. Clonality was computed as 1 minus normalized Shannon entropy, and a Gini coefficient was also calculated for each TRB dataset. Phenotypes of unsorted samples were inferred by mapping TRB sequences from sorted subsets of the recipient or donor onto unsorted samples of the same recipient. TCRdb holds this immuneACCESS table with in-frame rearrangements only. Some clones are missing; in checked studies, unresolved V genes explain under half, and the rest has no known cause. D and trimming were read from the DNA, whereas the V and J calls and clone size are those reported in that table. With tens of thousands of clones recorded, this sample contains no clone counted only once. 6% to 8.5% of the sample rests with the top ten.

The paper's findings and limits, for the study overall: Across approximately 45 patients, recipient CMV seropositivity and CMV reactivation were highly associated with TRB clonality; PTCy diversity was similar to CNI/methotrexate controls. The TRB repertoires of T cells infiltrating skin or the GI tract showed only limited overlap with the TRB repertoires found in blood. At 1-2 months, donor-recipient similarity was low but rose over the first year, and the later blood repertoires were often dominated by donor CD8+ memory clones.

The table lists this clone with many counts. The target of this receptor is not known. No base qualities exist here, and no much larger clone lies one base off it. The CDR3, from cysteine to phenylalanine, totals 14 residues. The only DNA kept is the CDR3, 42 bases in frame from the first base. V drops 6 bases and J drops 1 base, leaving 12 bases in between. The germline V gene yields ENHRY for CDR1 and SYGVKD for CDR2. Input material: PBMCs. The TCR comes from a woman in her 50s in good health and a related stem cell transplant donor. The chain is made from TRBV10-3 and TRBJ2-5; TRBD1 is a weak D gene call, 6 bases matching. The CDR3 region reads CAISWTEGQETQYF. The base sequence is TGTGCCATCAGCTGGACAGAGGGCCAAGAGACCCAGTACTTC.